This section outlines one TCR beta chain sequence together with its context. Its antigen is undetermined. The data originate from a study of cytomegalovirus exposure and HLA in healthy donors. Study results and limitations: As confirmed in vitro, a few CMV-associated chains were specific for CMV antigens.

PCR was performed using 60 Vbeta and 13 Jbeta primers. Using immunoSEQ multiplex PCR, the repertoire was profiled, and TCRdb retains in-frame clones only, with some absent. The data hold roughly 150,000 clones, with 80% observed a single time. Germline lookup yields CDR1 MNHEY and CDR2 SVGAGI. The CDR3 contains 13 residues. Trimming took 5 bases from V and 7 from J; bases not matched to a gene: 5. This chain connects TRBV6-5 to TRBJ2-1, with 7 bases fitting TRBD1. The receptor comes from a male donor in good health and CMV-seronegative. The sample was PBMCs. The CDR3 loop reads CASSGDSWNEQFF. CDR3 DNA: TGTGCCAGCAGTGGGGACAGTTGGAATGAGCAGTTCTTC.